Given below is one TCR beta chain in context. The antigen is not known. The sample belongs to a study of Ad26.COV2.S vaccination and SARS-CoV-2 variants. For the study at large: The donor belonged to the COV1001 Ad26.COV2.S trial arm. Participants got Ad26.COV2.S intramuscularly, once or twice 56 days apart. Findings of the study overall: It is possible that the TCR breadth and depth analyses underestimated the total T cell responses.

The repertoire was sequenced with immunoSEQ multiplex PCR; TCRdb's copy has only in-frame clones and lacks some. The sample lists approximately 240,000 clones; 85% to 90% were seen once. CDR3 length: 13 residues. V was trimmed by 7 bases and J by 5 bases, leaving 12 bases between them. CDR1 and CDR2 (germline): MNHEY, SVGAGI. As for treatment: about 20 received Ad26.COV2.S at low or high dose, single or two shots; 5 received placebo; per-sample allocation not given. Sampling happened 63 days after the first vaccine or placebo injection. The TCR sequence derives from a person aged 18 to 65 who received the Ad26.COV2.S COVID-19 vaccine or a placebo. The V and J genes are TRBV6-5 and TRBJ1-5; D is undetermined. The material was peripheral blood, obtained in a trial of Ad26.COV2.S vaccine versus placebo. The CDR3, as DNA: TGTGCCAGCACGGTGGGTGGCGATCAGCCCCAGCATTTT. Protein product: CASTVGGDQPQHF.